Listed here are 9 T cell receptor beta chains from one sample, sequenced in a study of blood T cell repertoires in COVID-19. The data were produced by immunoSEQ multiplex PCR, yet TCRdb's version contains in-frame clones alone and is incomplete. The data show 160,000 or so clones, 89% seen once. The sample taken for sequencing was peripheral blood. These receptors were obtained from a man between 60 and 75 years old with acute or convalescent COVID-19.

V and J are TRBV7-2 and TRBJ2-3, with 11 nucleotides matching TRBD2. This CDR3 is 18 amino acids long. V lost 5 bases to trimming and J lost 0 bases; unmatched junction nucleotides: 10. CDR1 SGHTA and CDR2 FQGNSA come from the germline V gene. CDR3 amino acids: CASSILAGVIPSTDTQYF. For the CDR3, the DNA is TGTGCCAGCAGCATACTAGCGGGAGTAATTCCTAGCACAGATACGCAGTATTTT. The full variable domain, its missing parts supplied by reference TRBV7-2 and TRBJ2-3, is GAGVSQSPSNKVTEKGKDVELRCDPISGHTALYWYRQSLGQGLEFLIYFQGNSAPDKSGLPSDRFSAERTGGSVSTLTIQRTQQEDSAVYLCASSILAGVIPSTDTQYFGPGTRLTVL.

The rearrangement links TRBV5-1 to TRBJ1-1; no firm D call. CDR3 length: 15 amino acids. Germline V CDR1 and CDR2: SGHRS, YFSETQ. V dropped 6 bases and J dropped 0 bases, with 15 bases sitting between them. The DNA of the CDR3 is TGCGCCAGCAACCCGGACGCGGGAATGAACACTGAAGCTTTCTTT. Translated: CASNPDAGMNTEAFF.

The chain has TRBV18 and TRBJ2-5; TRBD2 aligns across 12 bases. In germline, CDR1 is KGHSH, CDR2 LQKENI. V shed 2 bases and J 5 bases; nucleotides not matched to a gene: 3. The CDR3 is made up of 15 amino acids. CDR3 loop: CASSPGLAGLETQYF. The CDR3 nucleotides are TGTGCCAGCTCACCAGGACTAGCGGGGCTGGAGACCCAGTACTTC.

V gene TRBV5-1 combines with J gene TRBJ2-2; TRBD2 might be the D (6 bases). Per germline, CDR1 SGHRS and CDR2 YFSETQ. The CDR3 contains 17 residues. Trimming cost V 0 bases and J 0 bases, with 12 bases left between them. The CDR3 sequence: CASSLAPAGTNTGELFF. The CDR3 DNA sequence: TGCGCCAGCAGCTTGGCCCCGGCGGGGACGAACACCGGGGAGCTGTTTTTT. Complete variable domain (other parts from reference TRBV5-1 and TRBJ2-2): KAGVTQTPRYLIKTRGQQVTLSCSPISGHRSVSWYQQTPGQGLQFLFEYFSETQRNKGNFPGRFSGRQFSNSRSEMNVSTLELGDSALYLCASSLAPAGTNTGELFFGEGSRLTVL.

This clone was seen more than once but under ten times. The chain links TRBV4-1 to TRBJ2-1; D perhaps matches TRBD2 (7 bases). The germline V gene has CDR1 MGHRA and CDR2 YSYEKL. The CDR3 spans 17 residues. V lost 1 base, J lost 5 bases, and 18 bases lay in between. The CDR3 DNA is TGCGCCAGCAGCCAAGGCCGCCTAAGGGGGGGAAACAATGAGCAGTTCTTC. This gives the protein CASSQGRLRGGNNEQFF.

The rearrangement joins TRBV5-1 to TRBJ2-7, with a weak D call TRBD1 (7 bases). CDR1 is SGHRS and CDR2 is YFSETQ in the germline V gene. The CDR3 is made up of 13 amino acids. Trimming shortened V by 5 bases and J by 4 bases, and 13 bases separated the two germline ends. CDR3 residues: CASSGGTAYEQYF. The CDR3 nucleotides read TGCGCCAGCAGTGGAGGGACAGCATACGAGCAGTACTTC.

CDR3 sequence: CASSPRHEQYF. The CDR3 DNA sequence: TGTGCCAGCTCACCACGGCACGAGCAGTACTTC. The gene calls are TRBV18 and TRBJ2-7, with D unclear. The CDR3 totals 11 residues. The V gene's germline CDR1 is KGHSH and CDR2 LQKENI. Trimming took off 1 base at V and 5 bases at J, with 3 bases between the two ends.

The chain carries TRBV11-2 and TRBJ2-6; weak D call: TRBD1 (5 bases). The V gene's germline CDR1 is SGHAT and CDR2 FQNNGV. This CDR3 is built from 16 residues. The V and J ends lost 5 bases and 1 base respectively, with 12 bases between them. For the CDR3, the DNA is TGTGCCAGCAGCCCAAGGGGCGGATCTGGGGCCAACGTCCTGACTTTC. Translating gives CASSPRGGSGANVLTF.

The chain combines TRBV24-1 with TRBJ2-5; TRBD1 matches 10 bases. V lost 4 bases to trimming and J lost 1 base; unmatched junction nucleotides: 5. The CDR3 is 16 amino acids. Germline-derived CDR1 and CDR2 are KGHDR and SFDVKD. The CDR3 DNA sequence: TGTGCCACCAGTGAGGGGGGACAGGGGATCCAAGAGACCCAGTACTTC. Amino acid sequence: CATSEGGQGIQETQYF.